Described below is a single TCR beta chain sequence and its context. It lacks a known antigen. No base-level quality is on record; no much larger clone is a single base apart. V loses 4 bases, J loses 1 base, and the germline ends lie 7 bases apart. The CDR3 measures 13 amino acids from cysteine to phenylalanine. Solely the CDR3 DNA is kept, with 39 bases framed from the first base. As encoded in the germline V gene, CDR1 is SNHLY while CDR2 is FYNNEI. Each collaborating institution followed its own protocols to collect whole blood in K2EDTA tubes. For TCRbeta analysis, collaborators shipped samples as frozen whole blood, isolated PBMCs, or DNA extracted from either of those sample types. The immunoSEQ Assay, a bias-controlled multiplex PCR, was used to amplify TCRbeta CDR3 regions from genomic DNA. Per the original workflow: Nucleated cell counts per sample were estimated from amplification of reference gene primers within the assay. To quantify the absolute abundance of each unique TCRbeta CDR3 rearrangement, sequence reads were collapsed and filtered. For each sample, productive Simpson clonality was calculated by taking the square root of Simpson's diversity index across productive rearrangements. TCRdb obtained this table from immuneACCESS and retained in-frame rearrangements with V and J assigned. These tables miss some clones; where compared with another copy, unresolved V genes account for less than half of the shortfall, and the remainder is unexplained. Clone size and the V and J calls come from that table; the DNA yielded D and trimming. The sample table lists 95,000 to 150,000 clones, 87% of them with a count of one. The ten largest make up under 30% of the sample.

This sample was taken from a study of blood T cell repertoires in COVID-19 (dated by TCRdb to the early 2020s). In the study overall: Collaborator samples came from the United States, Italy and Spain and covered acute and convalescent phases of COVID-19. The material from the prospective study consisted of cDNA or gDNA derived from T cells, B-cell-depleted T cells, or PBMCs. The samples were drawn from two sources: the first 160 participants of the ongoing ImmuneRACE study, and 1,200 or so subjects contributed by 6 global collaborators. A freely available public database, intended as a resource for researchers studying the immune response to SARS-CoV-2, is where the repertoires were released. Subjects who had been exposed to COVID-19, were actively infected with it, or had recovered from it provided the deeply sampled blood TCRbeta repertoires that made up the dataset. Sample metadata almost always included a de-identified subject ID, COVID-19 status, age in years and sex. Where available, HLA class I and class II types were obtained from metadata supplied by the sample provider rather than from assay-based typing.

Broader findings and caveats from the paper: The amount of clinical and demographic metadata varied by source and participant and was provided uncurated.

The chain employs TRBV2 and TRBJ1-1; the D gene is perhaps TRBD1, on 6 matching bases. This TCR came from a woman in her 70s with acute or convalescent COVID-19. The sample taken for sequencing was peripheral blood. The nucleotide sequence is TGTGCCAGCAGTGGGGACACGAACACTGAAGCTTTCTTT. Translated, it gives CASSGDTNTEAFF.